The clone carrying this T cell receptor beta chain showed up just a few times. Its antigen is not identified. This entry is derived from a study of T cell repertoires in cytomegalovirus infection. Study-wide background: Newly reported HLA-C-restricted and thoroughly characterized HLA-B-restricted CMV epitopes were employed. Indications came from public TCR beta signatures; they pointed to CMV infection and to a matching HLA type.

General observations from the study: Clonotype analysis showed dominance of the ex vivo response by HLA-C-restricted CMV-specific TCR beta clonotypes. Identification of carriers of CMV plus the relevant HLA was performed using cumulative public TCR beta family frequency.

One entry per CDR3 protein, called by TCRdb with MiXCR from the reads. This repertoire shows roughly 180,000 distinct CDR3 sequences, about 20% found once; its top ten account for 25%. CDR1 and CDR2 (germline): SGDLS, YYNGEE. This CDR3 has 13 residues. Trimming cost V 0 bases and J 4 bases, with 7 bases left between them. The chain has TRBV9 and TRBJ1-2, with D maybe TRBD1 (6 bases). The sample in question was CD8+ T cells from cultured PBMCs, obtained from culture after CMV antigen stimulation. The receptor was derived from a human donor in good health (CMV status not recorded). Some clones in this sample may be carry-over from other donors' samples. The DNA for the CDR3 is TGTGCCAGCAGCGTAGCGGACAGCTATGGCTACACCTTC. Residues: CASSVADSYGYTF.